The subject of this entry is one T cell receptor (beta chain). The data belong to a study of blood T cell repertoires in COVID-19. Across the whole study: The United States, Italy and Spain supplied acute and convalescent COVID-19 samples. PBMCs, B-cell-depleted T cells, or T cells were the source of the cDNA or gDNA that made up the material.

V was pared by 6 bases and J by 0 bases, with 11 bases between. The length of the CDR3 is 15 residues. Germline V gives CDR1 MNHEY, CDR2 SVGAGI. TCRdb's table, derived via immunoSEQ multiplex PCR, lists solely in-frame clones and lacks some. The table has 380,000 or so clones, approximately 90% seen once. Specimen: PBMCs or T cells enriched from blood (not recorded which). The rearrangement joins TRBV6-5 to TRBJ2-2, with D maybe TRBD1 (5 bases). This clonotype originated in a woman aged 25 to 39 with acute COVID-19. This CDR3 reads CASRGLGSNTGELFF. Here the CDR3 DNA reads TGTGCCAGCAGGGGGCTTGGCTCGAACACCGGGGAGCTGTTTTTT.